Presented here are 7 T cell receptor beta chains from one specimen sequenced in a study of blood T cell repertoires in COVID-19. The table came from immunoSEQ multiplex PCR; TCRdb's copy has only in-frame clones and leaves some out. The sample records approximately 180,000 clones, more than 75% being singletons. Specimen: peripheral blood. These receptor sequences come from a middle-aged man with active or convalescent COVID-19.

The table lists this clone with a few counts. The CDR3 protein is CASSITRGRNTEAFF. The CDR3 DNA is TGTGCCAGCAGCATAACCAGGGGGCGTAACACTGAAGCTTTCTTT. This sequence joins TRBV11-2 and TRBJ1-1; 8 bases match TRBD1. This CDR3 is 15 amino acids long. V dropped 5 bases and J dropped 2; count of bases not matched to a gene: 7. Germline values: CDR1 SGHAT, CDR2 FQNNGV.

A single count supports this clone. V is TRBV5-1 and J is TRBJ2-5; 8 nucleotides agree with TRBD2. Germline V gives CDR1 SGHRS, CDR2 YFSETQ. The length of the CDR3 is 16 residues. The junction had 9 bases not matched to a gene; V was cut back by 3 bases and J by 2 bases. The CDR3 bases are TGCGCCAGCAGCTCCCAGGGACGGGGGGGGCAAGAGACCCAGTACTTC. Residues: CASSSQGRGGQETQYF.

This clone was picked up one time. The CDR3: CASSPGTSGVYNEQFF. The CDR3 region has the DNA TGCGCCAGCAGCCCGGGGACTAGCGGGGTTTACAATGAGCAGTTCTTC. The V gene is TRBV5-1, the J gene TRBJ2-1; 13 bases align to TRBD2. After removal of 4 bases from V and 4 bases from J, the junction contained 5 bases not matched to a gene. The CDR3 extends over 16 amino acids. CDR1 and CDR2 (germline): SGHRS, YFSETQ.

The chain uses TRBV19 and TRBJ1-5; 9 nucleotides agree with TRBD1. Germline V CDR1 and CDR2: LNHDA, SQIVND (reference sequence). The V segment lost 4 bases and the J segment 7 bases; nucleotides outside the gene matches: 2. CDR3 length equals 13 residues. Here the CDR3 DNA reads TGTGCCAGTAGTAGGGACAGGGTCCAGCCCCAGCATTTT. Protein: CASSRDRVQPQHF.

V and J are TRBV18 and TRBJ2-3, with D maybe TRBD1 (5 bases). Trimming stripped 1 base from V and 5 bases from J, with 10 bases between. Per germline, CDR1 KGHSH and CDR2 LQKENI. The CDR3 runs 14 residues. The DNA for the CDR3 is TGTGCCAGCTCACCACGCAGGGCTGAAGATACGCAGTATTTT. Protein product: CASSPRRAEDTQYF.

This chain connects TRBV19 to TRBJ2-6; maybe TRBD1 (6 bases). In germline, CDR1 is LNHDA, CDR2 SQIVND (reference sequence). The CDR3 length is 19 residues. V was clipped by 5 bases and J by 0 bases, with 20 bases between them. DNA of the CDR3: TGTGCCAGTAGTCCTAAGGGGACAAAACCGAGCTCTGGGGCCAACGTCCTGACTTTC. This translates into CASSPKGTKPSSGANVLTF. Full variable domain (rest looked up from reference TRBV19 and TRBJ2-6): DGGITQSPKYLFRKEGQNVTLSCEQNLNHDAMYWYRQDPGQGLRLIYYSQIVNDFQKGDIAEGYSVSREKKESFPLTVTSAQKNPTAFYLCASSPKGTKPSSGANVLTFGAGSRLTVL.

V gene TRBV7-8 combines with J gene TRBJ2-7, with D perhaps matching TRBD2 (5 bases). The CDR3 has 13 residues. V dropped 5 bases and J dropped 4 bases, with 12 bases sitting between them. The germline V gene has CDR1 SGHVS and CDR2 FQNEAQ. Written as DNA, the CDR3 is TGTGCCAGCAGCCACTCCGGGAATTACGAGCAGTACTTC. Its translation is CASSHSGNYEQYF.